Listed here are 28 T cell receptor beta chains from one sample, sequenced in a study of regulatory T cells in long-lasting Graves disease. Researchers made TCR beta libraries by using iRepertoire HTBI primers and running Arm-PCR on CDR3 regions. TCRdb called the multiplex PCR reads again in MiXCR, with one record for every CDR3 protein. The profile shows roughly 400,000 distinct CDR3 sequences, more than 20% of them singletons. The time point was: persistent/refractory GD, antithyroid drugs over 5 years with positive TRAb. RNA isolated from PBMCs was used to make the TCR library. The sample in question was peripheral blood mononuclear cells (PBMCs), obtained when the disease was refractory, from a patient treated with antithyroid drugs. The source is a female donor with Graves disease.

The V call is TRBV6-2 or TRBV6-3, the J call TRBJ1-1; 8 bases are shared with TRBD1. From germline, CDR1 is MNHEY and CDR2 SVGEGT. V lost 5 bases to trimming and J lost 5 bases; unmatched junction nucleotides: 4. This CDR3 contains 13 residues. CDR3 DNA: TGTGCCAGCAGTGATACAGGGGGAACTGAAGCTTTCTTT. Encoded protein: CASSDTGGTEAFF.

This chain uses TRBV29-1 with TRBJ2-7; D may match TRBD1 or TRBD2 (6 bases each). V lost 5 bases, J lost 7 bases, and 15 bases lay in between. This CDR3 region has 12 residues. The germline V gene has CDR1 SQVTM and CDR2 ANQGSEA. This CDR3 is CSVRGVPPEQYF. CDR3 DNA sequence: TGCAGCGTTAGGGGGGTCCCTCCTGAGCAGTACTTC.

The table lists this clonotype with a few counts. The V gene is TRBV3-1, the J gene TRBJ2-7, with TRBD2 matching 11 bases. The CDR3 is 18 residues long. Germline loops: CDR1 LGHDT, CDR2 YNNKEL (reference sequence). J was trimmed by 5 bases and V by 4 bases; bases with no gene match: 16. CDR3 residues: CASSLGTSGNLLAHEQYF. CDR3 DNA: TGTGCCAGCAGCCTAGGGACTAGCGGAAACCTCCTAGCACACGAGCAGTACTTC.

The chain joins TRBV24-1 to TRBJ2-7; either TRBD1 or TRBD2 may supply D (5 bases each). With 9 bases removed from V and 6 bases from J, the gap between germline ends came to 20 bases. The germline V gene encodes CDR1 KGHDR and CDR2 SFDVKD. CDR3 length equals 14 residues. CDR3 region: CATGSGTDRGEQYF. CDR3 nucleotide sequence: TGTGCCACCGGATCCGGGACCGACAGAGGCGAGCAGTACTTC.

Worth noting for this clonotype: A read error may produce the germline difference seen at one junction end. V and J are TRBV2 and TRBJ1-1; weak D call: TRBD1 (5 bases). Germline CDR1 and CDR2: SNHLY and FYNNEI. This CDR3 region has 15 residues. The CDR3 coding sequence is TGCGCCAGCAGCCAAGGGGCAGGGATGAACACTGAAGCTTTCTTT. This encodes CASSQGAGMNTEAFF.

This clonotype has at least ten counts. The V and J genes are TRBV27 and TRBJ2-7; 9 bases are shared with TRBD1. The CDR3 covers 15 residues. Germline V gives CDR1 MNHEY, CDR2 SMNVEV (reference sequence). After removal of 6 bases from V and 2 bases from J, the junction contained 8 bases not matched to a gene. As DNA, the CDR3 is TGTGCCAGCAGAACAGGGGGCGCCTCCCCCTACGAGCAGTACTTC. Amino acids: CASRTGGASPYEQYF.

This clonotype was picked up many times. The chain carries TRBV7-8 and TRBJ1-1; D is unclear. Germline CDR1 reads SGHVS; CDR2 reads FQNEAQ. The CDR3 has 12 amino acids. V was shortened by 5 bases and J by 4 bases, with 8 bases between the two germline ends. CDR3 residues: CASSPQTTEAFF. The CDR3 coding sequence is TGTGCCAGCAGCCCACAGACCACTGAAGCTTTCTTT.

This rearrangement joins TRBV29-1 to TRBJ1-2; D not resolved. CDR1 and CDR2 (germline): SQVTM, ANQGSEA. Trimming took 0 bases from V and 6 from J, leaving 5 bases between them. The CDR3 has 11 residues. The CDR3 bases are TGCAGCGTTGAAGAAGCCCATGGCTACACCTTC. It translates to CSVEEAHGYTF.

The chain employs TRBV4-3 and TRBJ2-7, with a tentative D call TRBD2 (6 bases). This CDR3 comprises 17 residues. Germline V gene lookup returns CDR1 LGHNA and CDR2 YSLEER. Trimming stripped 0 bases from V and 2 bases from J, with 17 bases between. In nucleotides, the CDR3 is TGCGCCAGCAGCCAAGATGGGGGAGGACCGGGCCCCTACGAGCAGTACTTC. Amino acid sequence: CASSQDGGGPGPYEQYF.

J is TRBJ2-7 and V is TRBV5-1; D is uncertain. Germline V gene sequence: CDR1 SGHRS, CDR2 YFSETQ. Trimming left V 5 bases short and J 3 bases short, with 12 bases between. The CDR3 sequence is 13 residues long. CDR3 protein: CASSEDGYYEQYF. Written as DNA, the CDR3 is TGCGCCAGCAGTGAGGACGGTTACTACGAGCAGTACTTC.

In DNA form, the CDR3 reads TGTGCCGGGTCCCCGGGAGGAGGTGAGACCCAGTACTTC. Translated: CAGSPGGGETQYF. V and J are TRBV5-4 and TRBJ2-5; TRBD2 aligns across 7 bases. J was trimmed by 5 bases and V by 10 bases; bases with no gene match: 11. CDR1 is SGHNT, CDR2 YYREEE, per germline (reference sequence). The CDR3 totals 13 residues.

This clonotype was seen more than once but under ten times. The CDR3 DNA sequence: TGTGCCAGCAGCGGTATGACAGCTAACACTGAAGCTTTCTTT. Translating gives CASSGMTANTEAFF. The chain links TRBV6-1 to TRBJ1-1; maybe TRBD1 (5 bases). In germline, CDR1 is MNHNS, CDR2 SASEGT. Trimming shortened V by 6 bases and J by 2 bases, and 13 bases separated the two germline ends. The CDR3 is made up of 14 amino acids.

This clonotype was recorded many times. The chain has TRBV3-1 and TRBJ1-2; no reliable D call. This CDR3 contains 13 residues. Germline assignment: CDR1 LGHDT and CDR2 YNNKEL (reference sequence). The ends were cut back, 0 bases at V and 7 bases at J, with 9 bases in the middle. CDR3 amino acids: CASSQDVISGYTF. CDR3 coding DNA: TGTGCCAGCAGCCAAGATGTCATAAGTGGCTACACCTTC.

Ten or more counts support this clonotype. V usage is TRBV6-1 and J usage is TRBJ2-2; possibly TRBD1 or TRBD2 for D (5 bases each). V dropped 6 bases and J dropped 0 bases, with 11 bases sitting between them. This CDR3 is built from 15 residues. Germline assignment: CDR1 MNHNS and CDR2 SASEGT. CDR3 sequence (DNA): TGTGCCAGCAGGGAGGACAACGCGAACACCGGGGAGCTGTTTTTT. Translation: CASREDNANTGELFF.

This clonotype was detected ten times or more. V usage is TRBV2 and J usage is TRBJ2-2; D ambiguous. CDR1 and CDR2 from the germline V gene are SNHLY and FYNNEI. The CDR3 covers 12 residues. The germline V and J ends were trimmed by 5 bases and 5 bases, with 6 bases remaining between them. The CDR3 nucleotides are TGTGCCAGCAGTACCGCGACCGGGGAGCTGTTTTTT. Protein: CASSTATGELFF.

For this clonotype: One end of the junction fails to match germline, which may point to a read error. This chain's CDR3 is CAWSRRRIYEQCF. The CDR3 region has the DNA TGTGCCTGGAGTAGGAGGCGGATATACGAGCAGTGCTTC. The V and J genes are TRBV30 and TRBJ2-7, with D possibly matching TRBD2 (5 bases). Germline CDR1 is GTSNPN and CDR2 is SVGIG (reference sequence). CDR3 size: 13 residues.

Written as DNA, the CDR3 is TGTGCCAGTAGTCCCCGAGGACCCCACACCGGGGAGCTGTTTTTT. This sequence encodes CASSPRGPHTGELFF. The chain combines TRBV19 with TRBJ2-2; D uncertain. V was shortened by 5 bases and J by 3 bases, with 13 bases between the two germline ends. The CDR3 contains 15 residues. Looked up from germline, CDR1 is LNHDA and CDR2 is SQIVND (reference sequence). Full variable domain (rest looked up from reference TRBV19 and TRBJ2-2): DGGITQSPKYLFRKEGQNVTLSCEQNLNHDAMYWYRQDPGQGLRLIYYSQIVNDFQKGDIAEGYSVSREKKESFPLTVTSAQKNPTAFYLCASSPRGPHTGELFFGEGSRLTVL.

Details on this clonotype: A much larger clone lies a single base off, so this may be a read error. This rearrangement joins TRBV6-2 or TRBV6-3 to TRBJ2-7; D may correspond to TRBD1 or TRBD2 (5 bases each). The germline V gene has CDR1 MNHEY and CDR2 SVGEGT. CDR3 length: 14 amino acids. V was pared by 5 bases and J by 9 bases, with 20 bases between. The CDR3 region is CASSEGWDVHGQYF. The CDR3 nucleotides are TGTGCCAGCAGTGAAGGATGGGACGTCCACGGGCAGTACTTC.

In this sample, this clonotype turned up once. The chain links TRBV18 to TRBJ1-1, with D possibly matching TRBD1 (5 bases). Germline assignment: CDR1 KGHSH and CDR2 LQKENI. The V gene lost 3 bases and the J gene lost 1 base, with 15 bases spanning the gap. There are 16 residues in the CDR3. CDR3 bases: TGTGCCAGCTCACCCCGGGACTCCCGACAGAACACTGAAGCTTTCTTT. Protein: CASSPRDSRQNTEAFF.

The chain employs TRBV6-5 and TRBJ2-2; TRBD2 aligns across 11 bases. The CDR3 extends over 17 amino acids. Unmatched junction bases numbered 7, after V lost 0 bases and J lost 7 bases. The germline gives CDR1 MNHEY, CDR2 SVGAGI. For the CDR3, the DNA is TGTGCCAGCAGTTACTCGATAGCGGGAGGGCCGGTCGGGGAGCTGTTTTTT. Encoded protein: CASSYSIAGGPVGELFF.

This clonotype was recorded a few times. The chain employs TRBV28 and TRBJ1-4, with 7 bases that match TRBD1. Germline assignment: CDR1 MDHEN and CDR2 SYDVKM. V trimming: 6 bases; J trimming: 8 bases; junction bases outside the gene matches: 9. The CDR3 is 14 amino acids. In DNA, the CDR3 is TGTGCCAGCAGCCACGGGACAGAGGTAGAAAAACTGTTTTTT. Its translation is CASSHGTEVEKLFF.

The chain employs TRBV18 and TRBJ1-1; D possibly corresponds to TRBD1 (5 bases). CDR1 is KGHSH, CDR2 LQKENI, per germline. The CDR3 covers 14 residues. V was shortened by 0 bases and J by 6 bases, with 11 bases between the two germline ends. CDR3 nucleotide sequence: TGTGCCAGCTCACCACCGGTCAGGGACCCTGAAGCTTTCTTT. Translating gives CASSPPVRDPEAFF.

V usage is TRBV6-1 and J usage is TRBJ2-7; 16 nucleotides match TRBD2. Per the germline V gene, CDR1 is MNHNS and CDR2 is SASEGT. The V segment lost 6 bases and the J segment 2 bases; nucleotides outside the gene matches: 4. This CDR3 contains 16 residues. This CDR3 is CASSSGTSGRAYEQYF. In nucleotides, the CDR3 is TGTGCCAGCAGCTCCGGGACTAGCGGGAGGGCCTACGAGCAGTACTTC.

The sample holds many counts of this clonotype. The V and J genes are TRBV12-3 or TRBV12-4 and TRBJ1-2, with D unresolved. This CDR3 is built from 12 residues. Trimming pared 5 bases from V and 8 bases from J, leaving 12 bases between. CDR3 in DNA: TGTGCCAGCAGTCCCTCAAACCGGGGCTACACCTTC. It translates to CASSPSNRGYTF.

This clonotype was recorded many times. The J gene is TRBJ1-5, the V gene TRBV2; D gene uncertain. Between the trimmed V and J ends, which lost 6 bases and 4 bases, there was a span of 10 bases. The CDR3 is 13 amino acids. Germline V gives CDR1 SNHLY, CDR2 FYNNEI. Here the CDR3 reads CASRSGWNQPQHF. Written as DNA, the CDR3 is TGTGCCAGCAGGTCAGGCTGGAATCAGCCCCAGCATTTT.

This clonotype was seen more than once but under ten times. The chain employs TRBV6-1 and TRBJ1-6; D is uncertain. Trimming pared 6 bases from V and 7 bases from J, leaving 10 bases between. The germline gives CDR1 MNHNS, CDR2 SASEGT. The CDR3 loop spans 13 amino acids. CDR3 sequence reads: CASSNYGNSPLHF. CDR3 in DNA: TGTGCCAGCAGCAATTACGGGAATTCACCCCTCCACTTT.

This clonotype was found many times. The rearrangement joins TRBV10-3 to TRBJ2-5; tentative D call: TRBD2 (6 bases). The CDR3 spans 15 residues. V dropped 7 bases and J dropped 5 bases, with 20 bases sitting between them. The germline gives CDR1 ENHRY, CDR2 SYGVKD. The CDR3 loop reads CAIKEGRGIRETQYF. The CDR3, as DNA: TGTGCCATCAAGGAGGGACGGGGGATTCGGGAGACCCAGTACTTC.

This clonotype has just a few counts. V gene TRBV20-1 combines with J gene TRBJ2-5; 11 positions agree with TRBD1. The CDR3 consists of 13 residues. Trimming removed 6 bases from V and 7 bases from J; junction bases left unmatched: 7. Germline values: CDR1 DFQATT, CDR2 SNEGSKA (reference sequence). The CDR3 spells CSARTGTGGTQYF. The CDR3 nucleotides read TGCAGTGCACGAACCGGGACAGGGGGGACCCAGTACTTC.